The 27 T cell receptor beta chains below were found in one sample sequenced in a study of cytomegalovirus exposure and HLA in healthy donors. PCR involved 60 Vbeta and 13 Jbeta primers. Assay used: immunoSEQ multiplex PCR; TCRdb lists only in-frame clones, some missing. The listing records some 82,000 clones. The source material was PBMCs. These receptors all stem from a young woman in good health and CMV-seronegative.

A remark on this clone: Germline and junction disagree at one end, which may indicate a read error. CDR3 sequence (DNA): TGTGCTAGCAGCATCCCCCCACACAACAGGGGAGTTAATCAGCCCCAGCATTTT. Its translation is CASSIPPHNRGVNQPQHF. V gene TRBV7-7 combines with J gene TRBJ1-5, with 7 bases identical to TRBD1. This CDR3 has 18 amino acids. The germline CDR1 and CDR2 sequences are SSHAT and FNYEAQ (reference sequence).

J is TRBJ2-1 and V is TRBV5-6, with 8 bases matching TRBD1. V shed 0 bases and J 4 bases; nucleotides not matched to a gene: 3. The CDR3 length is 15 residues. The germline CDR1 and CDR2 sequences are SGHDT and YYEEEE. CDR3 in DNA: TGTGCCAGCAGCTTGGAACAGGGGGGATACAATGAGCAGTTCTTC. Translation gives CASSLEQGGYNEQFF.

V and J are TRBV5-6 and TRBJ1-2; 7 bases map to TRBD1. This CDR3 is built from 15 residues. Per the germline V gene, CDR1 is SGHDT and CDR2 is YYEEEE. With 2 bases clipped from V and 8 bases from J, the junction kept 12 bases outside the gene matches. As DNA, the CDR3 is TGTGCCAGCAGCTTAGGACCATTACAGGGGAGAGGCTACACCTTC. Its translation: CASSLGPLQGRGYTF.

The chain recombines TRBV30 with TRBJ2-2, with no clear D. This CDR3 spans 13 amino acids. Germline V gene data show CDR1 as GTSNPN and CDR2 as SVGIG (reference sequence). Between the trimmed V and J ends, which lost 0 bases and 1 base, there was a span of 3 bases. CDR3 nucleotides: TGTGCCTGGAGTGTTATGAACACCGGGGAGCTGTTTTTT. It yields the protein CAWSVMNTGELFF.

The V and J genes are TRBV12-5 and TRBJ2-3, with D perhaps matching TRBD2 (5 bases). Germline V CDR1 and CDR2: LGHNT, FRNRAP. The CDR3 spans 14 residues. Trimming stripped 4 bases from V and 5 bases from J, with 13 bases between. The CDR3 sequence: CASGSVLVGDTQYF. CDR3 bases: TGTGCTAGTGGTTCGGTACTAGTGGGAGATACGCAGTATTTT.

V and J are TRBV6-1 and TRBJ1-1; 9 bases agree with TRBD1. In germline, CDR1 is MNHNS, CDR2 SASEGT. V shed 4 bases and J 6 bases; nucleotides not matched to a gene: 3. The CDR3 length is 13 residues. The chain's CDR3 is CASSGTGAPEAFF. Written as DNA, the CDR3 is TGTGCCAGCAGTGGGACAGGGGCCCCTGAAGCTTTCTTT.

The chain carries TRBV18 and TRBJ1-6; maybe TRBD1 (6 bases). Per germline, CDR1 KGHSH and CDR2 LQKENI. Trimming shortened V by 1 base and J by 8 bases, and 24 bases separated the two germline ends. The CDR3 consists of 19 residues. The CDR3 DNA sequence: TGTGCCAGCTCACCACTGGGCATGGCGAGGGGGTTCGGGGATTCACCCCTCCACTTT. Protein product: CASSPLGMARGFGDSPLHF.

The V call is TRBV5-1, the J call TRBJ1-4; TRBD1 matches at 7 bases. CDR1 and CDR2 from the germline V gene are SGHRS and YFSETQ. The CDR3 length is 15 residues. V gave up 4 bases and J gave up 7 bases; unmatched junction bases: 10. CDR3 nucleotides: TGCGCCAGCAGCAAAGGGGGCAGGGAAGGTGAAAAACTGTTTTTT. It translates to CASSKGGREGEKLFF.

The rearrangement joins TRBV6-6 to TRBJ1-4; D is ambiguous. Trimming removed 2 bases from V and 6 bases from J, with 7 bases in between. The V gene's germline CDR1 is MNHNY and CDR2 SVGAGI (reference sequence). This CDR3 has 13 amino acids. CDR3 in amino acids: CASSYVGDEKLFF. Here the CDR3 DNA reads TGTGCCAGCAGTTACGTCGGGGATGAAAAACTGTTTTTT.

V is TRBV6-5 and J is TRBJ2-7, with D possibly TRBD2 on 5 matching bases. CDR3 size: 16 residues. From germline, CDR1 is MNHEY and CDR2 SVGAGI. The V and J ends lost 2 bases and 3 bases respectively, with 17 bases between them. The CDR3 coding sequence is TGTGCCAGCAGTTACGGGCCGTCCGGGAACTACTACGAGCAGTACTTC. Its protein product is CASSYGPSGNYYEQYF.

V and J are TRBV5-1 and TRBJ2-5; TRBD1 agrees at 9 bases. CDR3 length: 18 residues. In germline, CDR1 is SGHRS, CDR2 YFSETQ. The junction had 16 bases not matched to a gene; V was cut back by 3 bases and J by 4 bases. The CDR3 loop reads CASSYLTGGGITGETQYF. The CDR3 DNA is TGCGCCAGCAGCTACCTTACAGGGGGCGGTATTACGGGAGAGACCCAGTACTTC.

The CDR3 reads CATSGSGTSRVAKNIQYF. In DNA, the CDR3 is TGTGCCACCAGCGGCTCCGGGACTAGCCGAGTAGCCAAAAACATTCAGTACTTC. V and J are TRBV15 and TRBJ2-4; 9 nucleotides line up with TRBD2. J was trimmed by 0 bases and V by 5 bases; bases with no gene match: 11. Germline V gene data show CDR1 as LNHNV and CDR2 as YYDKDF (reference sequence). This CDR3 comprises 18 residues. Full variable domain (remainder filled in from reference TRBV15 and TRBJ2-4): DAMVIQNPRYQVTQFGKPVTLSCSQTLNHNVMYWYQQKSSQAPKLLFHYYDKDFNNEADTPDNFQSRRPNTSFCFLDIRSPGLGDTAMYLCATSGSGTSRVAKNIQYFGAGTRLSVL.

V usage is TRBV5-1 and J usage is TRBJ2-1; 10 bases map to TRBD2. CDR1 and CDR2 from the germline V gene are SGHRS and YFSETQ. The length of the CDR3 is 16 residues. Germline trimming cut 3 bases from V and 1 base from J; bases unmatched to any gene: 4. DNA for the CDR3: TGCGCCAGCAGCTCTTCTAGCGGGAGTTCCTACAATGAGCAGTTCTTC. It translates to CASSSSSGSSYNEQFF.

The rearrangement joins TRBV30 to TRBJ1-2; 8 bases are shared with TRBD1. The CDR3 is made up of 13 amino acids. The ends lost 3 bases at V and 7 bases at J; junction bases unmatched: 7. From germline, CDR1 is GTSNPN and CDR2 SVGIG (reference sequence). CDR3 protein: CAWRTGGALGYTF. For the CDR3, the DNA is TGTGCCTGGAGAACAGGGGGGGCTCTTGGCTACACCTTC.

The chain links TRBV5-6 to TRBJ2-7, with D perhaps TRBD2 (6 bases). Germline-derived CDR1 and CDR2 are SGHDT and YYEEEE. Deletions cut 2 bases from V and 5 bases from J, with 14 bases between. The CDR3 is 14 residues long. The CDR3 protein is CASSFRRGKHEQYF. The CDR3 bases are TGTGCCAGCAGCTTCCGACGGGGGAAGCACGAGCAGTACTTC.

The rearrangement uses TRBV4-1 and TRBJ1-6, with D tentatively TRBD1 (5 bases). The V and J ends lost 1 base and 7 bases respectively, with 17 bases between them. The CDR3 contains 17 residues. Germline values: CDR1 MGHRA, CDR2 YSYEKL. The CDR3 nucleotides are TGCGCCAGCAGCCAAGTGACAGCCTGGGGTGGAAATTCACCCCTCCACTTT. This encodes CASSQVTAWGGNSPLHF.

V usage is TRBV30 and J usage is TRBJ1-1; D gene ambiguous. CDR1 is GTSNPN, CDR2 SVGIG, per germline (reference sequence). V shed 2 bases and J shed 8 bases, with 15 bases lying between them. The CDR3 totals 13 residues. CDR3 bases: TGTGCCTGGAGTAACTCTGGCGGAAAGGAAGCTTTCTTT. As protein: CAWSNSGGKEAFF.

The chain combines TRBV5-6 with TRBJ2-7; no reliable D call. Germline values: CDR1 SGHDT, CDR2 YYEEEE. V shed 0 bases and J shed 2 bases, with 12 bases lying between them. The CDR3 has 15 residues. The CDR3 DNA reads as TGTGCCAGCAGCTTGGCGAGACACCTCGCCTACGAGCAGTACTTC. This encodes CASSLARHLAYEQYF.

V usage is TRBV15 and J usage is TRBJ2-2; 9 nucleotides agree with TRBD2. With 3 bases clipped from V and 4 bases from J, the junction kept 9 bases outside the gene matches. The CDR3 consists of 17 residues. CDR1 LNHNV and CDR2 YYDKDF come from the germline V gene (reference sequence). The CDR3 DNA reads TGTGCCACCAGCAGGGCCAGCGGGACTAGCAGCACCGGGGAGCTGTTTTTT. Its translation is CATSRASGTSSTGELFF.

The rearrangement uses TRBV5-1 and TRBJ2-3; 8 bases agree with TRBD2. The CDR3 runs to 15 residues. The germline CDR1 and CDR2 sequences are SGHRS and YFSETQ. V was clipped by 2 bases and J by 0 bases; unmatched bases: 2. This CDR3 reads CASSLAGASTDTQYF. The CDR3 DNA reads TGCGCCAGCAGCTTAGCGGGGGCCAGCACAGATACGCAGTATTTT.

The rearrangement joins TRBV6-1 to TRBJ1-5; possible D gene TRBD1, 5 bases. V lost 1 base, J lost 5 bases, and 12 bases lay in between. Germline V gene lookup returns CDR1 MNHNS and CDR2 SASEGT. This CDR3 is built from 15 residues. This chain's CDR3 is CASSEGGVRHQPQHF. CDR3 nucleotide sequence: TGTGCCAGCAGTGAAGGGGGGGTTAGACATCAGCCCCAGCATTTT.

The rearrangement uses TRBV18 and TRBJ1-1, with TRBD1 matching over 9 bases. Trimming removed 3 bases from V and 8 bases from J; junction bases left unmatched: 10. Germline CDR1 and CDR2: KGHSH and LQKENI. This CDR3 has 15 amino acids. This CDR3 reads CASSPQGTGLQEAFF. CDR3 nucleotide sequence: TGTGCCAGCTCACCCCAGGGGACAGGGCTCCAAGAAGCTTTCTTT.

The J gene is TRBJ2-1, the V gene TRBV2; D is possibly TRBD2 (7 bases). There are 17 residues in the CDR3. Germline V gives CDR1 SNHLY, CDR2 FYNNEI. The V end lost 7 bases, the J end lost 10 bases, and 29 bases lay between the germline ends. CDR3 DNA: TGTGCCAGCATAAACGAGGGGGTCCCTCTCCGGGGAGGGGAGCAGTTCTTC. Translation: CASINEGVPLRGGEQFF.

V usage is TRBV19 and J usage is TRBJ1-2; perhaps TRBD1 as D (5 bases). Germline V gene lookup returns CDR1 LNHDA and CDR2 SQIVND (reference sequence). CDR3 size: 16 residues. V dropped 5 bases and J dropped 2 bases, with 18 bases sitting between them. The CDR3: CASSPWGRANNYGYTF. The CDR3 DNA follows: TGTGCCAGTAGTCCGTGGGGCAGGGCTAACAACTATGGCTACACCTTC. The variable domain in full, completed from reference TRBV19 and TRBJ1-2, reads DGGITQSPKYLFRKEGQNVTLSCEQNLNHDAMYWYRQDPGQGLRLIYYSQIVNDFQKGDIAEGYSVSREKKESFPLTVTSAQKNPTAFYLCASSPWGRANNYGYTFGSGTRLTVV.

In nucleotides, the CDR3 is TGCAGCGGCCTCTCGGGACTAGCGGGAGGGGGTGAGCAGTTCTTC. Residues: CSGLSGLAGGGEQFF. V is TRBV29-1 and J is TRBJ2-1; 16 nucleotides agree with TRBD2. V gave up 7 bases and J gave up 9 bases; unmatched junction bases: 9. CDR1 SQVTM and CDR2 ANQGSEA come from the germline V gene. The CDR3 has 15 amino acids.

V usage is TRBV5-6 and J usage is TRBJ2-7, with TRBD1 matching over 8 bases. Germline V CDR1 and CDR2: SGHDT, YYEEEE. V lost 0 bases to trimming and J lost 0 bases; unmatched junction nucleotides: 2. The CDR3 consists of 15 residues. CDR3 nucleotide sequence: TGTGCCAGCAGCTTGGTTGGACAGGGCTCCTACGAGCAGTACTTC. Translated: CASSLVGQGSYEQYF.

V and J are TRBV30 and TRBJ1-5, with D maybe TRBD1 (6 bases). V gave up 0 bases and J gave up 11 bases, with 14 bases separating them. CDR1 and CDR2 from the germline V gene are GTSNPN and SVGIG (reference sequence). The CDR3 has 13 amino acids. The DNA for the CDR3 is TGTGCCTGGAGTGTACAGGGCATCGAGACCCAGCATTTT. This codes for CAWSVQGIETQHF.